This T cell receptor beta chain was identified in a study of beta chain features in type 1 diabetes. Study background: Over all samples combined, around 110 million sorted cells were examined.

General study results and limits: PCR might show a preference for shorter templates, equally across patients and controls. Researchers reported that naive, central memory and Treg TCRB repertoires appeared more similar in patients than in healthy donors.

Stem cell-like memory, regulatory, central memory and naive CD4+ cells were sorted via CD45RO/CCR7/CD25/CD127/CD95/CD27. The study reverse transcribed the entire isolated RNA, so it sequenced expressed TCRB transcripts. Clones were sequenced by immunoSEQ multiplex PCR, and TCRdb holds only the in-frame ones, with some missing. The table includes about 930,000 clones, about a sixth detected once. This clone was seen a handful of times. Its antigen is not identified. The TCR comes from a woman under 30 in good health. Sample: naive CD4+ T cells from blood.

CDR3 residues: CASSSGTSGINEQFF. The CDR3, as DNA: TGTGCCAGCAGCTCAGGGACTAGCGGGATAAATGAGCAGTTCTTC. The genes are TRBV7-3 and TRBJ2-1, with 13 bases aligning to TRBD2. Germline V gene lookup returns CDR1 SGHTA and CDR2 FQGTGA. The CDR3 consists of 15 residues. V gave up 4 bases and J gave up 7 bases; unmatched junction bases: 4.